The 30 T cell receptor beta chains presented below share a single source sample, sequenced in a study of human T cells and chemical hapten exposure. Time point given: patch test 1, 2 weeks after DPC sensitization. Treatment denoted: therapeutic diphenylcyclopropenone sensitization with weekly scalp DPC. One entry per CDR3 protein results from TCRdb running MiXCR on the RACE reads. Among about 83,000 distinct CDR3 sequences, around 7% were seen once, and the ten largest hold approximately 1.5%. The material sequenced was whole blood, taken in connection with sensitization to the hapten diphenylcyclopropenone (DPC). The receptors come from a woman in her 30s with alopecia areata. Some clones in this sample may be carry-over from other donors' samples.

On this clonotype: A much more abundant neighbour one base away suggests this may be a read error. The J gene is TRBJ2-3, the V gene TRBV15; a possible D gene is TRBD2 (5 bases). CDR3 length: 15 amino acids. V dropped 5 bases and J dropped 0 bases, with 12 bases sitting between them. Germline V gene sequence: CDR1 LNHNV, CDR2 YYDKDF (reference sequence). The CDR3 here is CATSVGSPSTDTQYF. CDR3 nucleotides: TGTGCCACCAGCGTAGGGAGCCCTAGCACAGATACGCAGTATTTT.

This clonotype has a handful of counts. The CDR3 nucleotides read TGTGCCTGGACTACCCAGGGGCAGACTGAAGCTTTCTTT. Protein product: CAWTTQGQTEAFF. The rearrangement links TRBV30 to TRBJ1-1; the D gene is possibly TRBD1 (6 bases). The CDR3 has 13 residues. Germline assignment: CDR1 GTSNPN and CDR2 SVGIG (reference sequence). The V gene lost 4 bases and the J gene lost 5 bases, with 14 bases spanning the gap.

This chain uses TRBV13 with TRBJ1-6, with TRBD1 matching 10 bases. Per the germline V gene, CDR1 is PRHDT and CDR2 is FYEKMQ (reference sequence). There are 14 residues in the CDR3. Trimming cost V 5 bases and J 11 bases; bases outside gene matches: 6. The CDR3 sequence: CASSRDRGNPPLHF. The CDR3 region has the DNA TGTGCCAGCAGCCGGGACAGGGGCAATCCACCCCTCCACTTT.

There are a few counts of this clonotype. The V gene is TRBV12-3 or TRBV12-4, the J gene TRBJ1-2; 10 nucleotides agree with TRBD1. V trimming: 5 bases; J trimming: 6 bases; junction bases outside the gene matches: 3. The CDR3 covers 13 residues. The CDR3 reads CASSLGTGDGYTF. CDR3 nucleotide sequence: TGTGCCAGCAGTCTCGGGACAGGGGATGGCTACACCTTC.

Comments on this clonotype: A much larger clone is a single base away; this may be a read error. The J gene is TRBJ2-3, the V gene TRBV5-6; D gene ambiguous. Per germline, CDR1 SGHDT and CDR2 YYEEEE. The CDR3 is 14 residues long. In DNA form, the CDR3 reads TGTGCCAGCAGCTTGGACGTCCACACAGATGCGCAGTATTTT. Its translation is CASSLDVHTDAQYF.

This clonotype has ten or more counts. J is TRBJ2-4 and V is TRBV7-8; 8 bases are shared with TRBD1. From germline, CDR1 is SGHVS and CDR2 FQNEAQ. The J segment lost 5 bases and the V segment lost 0 bases, leaving 6 bases of the junction unmatched. CDR3 length: 16 amino acids. CDR3 DNA sequence: TGTGCCAGCAGCTTAGCCGGGGGACAGGATGAAAACATTCAGTACTTC. Amino acids: CASSLAGGQDENIQYF.

V and J are TRBV10-3 and TRBJ1-2; TRBD1 matches at 10 bases. The CDR3 has 16 amino acids. From germline, CDR1 is ENHRY and CDR2 SYGVKD. V lost 2 bases and J lost 5; bases outside the gene matches: 8. CDR3 sequence reads: CAISEPWGQGSYGYTF. The CDR3 DNA sequence: TGTGCCATCAGTGAGCCCTGGGGACAGGGGAGTTATGGCTACACCTTC.

The V gene is TRBV5-1, the J gene TRBJ2-3; 13 bases match TRBD2. The germline CDR1 and CDR2 sequences are SGHRS and YFSETQ. This CDR3 region has 16 residues. The trim removed 4 bases at V and 7 bases at J, leaving 9 bases unmatched. CDR3 residues: CASSDDGLAGVNTQYF. For the CDR3, the DNA is TGCGCCAGCAGCGACGACGGACTAGCGGGGGTAAATACGCAGTATTTT.

This clonotype was found many times. The rearrangement joins TRBV6-5 to TRBJ1-1; D not resolved. V was shortened by 6 bases and J by 1 base, with 9 bases between the two germline ends. This CDR3 is built from 13 residues. Germline CDR1 reads MNHEY; CDR2 reads SVGAGI. CDR3 DNA sequence: TGTGCCAGCAGGGGGAGACAGAACACTGAAGCTTTCTTT. This translates into CASRGRQNTEAFF.

This rearrangement joins TRBV5-6 to TRBJ2-3; perhaps TRBD2 as D (7 bases). This CDR3 has 16 residues. V lost 1 base and J 2 bases, leaving 14 bases between the germline ends. Per the germline V gene, CDR1 is SGHDT and CDR2 is YYEEEE. CDR3 nucleotide sequence: TGTGCCAGCAGCTTGACGGGGGGCCGGATCACAGATACGCAGTATTTT. Translation gives CASSLTGGRITDTQYF. The whole variable domain, filled in from reference TRBV5-6 and TRBJ2-3, reads DAGVTQSPTHLIKTRGQQVTLRCSPKSGHDTVSWYQQALGQGPQFIFQYYEEEERQRGNFPDRFSGHQFPNYSSELNVNALLLGDSALYLCASSLTGGRITDTQYFGPGTRLTVL.

Many counts were recorded for this clonotype. This chain joins TRBV6-1 and TRBJ1-1, with 7 bases aligning to TRBD1. Looked up from germline, CDR1 is MNHNS and CDR2 is SASEGT. J gave up 11 bases and V 2 bases, and 14 bases lay outside the gene matches. The CDR3 is 15 amino acids. CDR3 sequence: CASSEYLTTTGIAFF. For the CDR3, the DNA is TGTGCCAGCAGTGAATATCTGACCACGACAGGGATCGCTTTCTTT.

A few counts support this clonotype. This chain uses TRBV5-1 with TRBJ1-1; unclear D gene. V was cut by 0 bases and J by 1 base, with 13 bases left in between. This CDR3 has 16 residues. CDR1 SGHRS and CDR2 YFSETQ come from the germline V gene. CDR3 DNA sequence: TGCGCCAGCAGCTTGGGTTTCGGGGTCCGGAACACTGAAGCTTTCTTT. It encodes CASSLGFGVRNTEAFF.

This clonotype showed up many times. V and J are TRBV4-2 and TRBJ1-2, with 7 positions matching TRBD1. CDR1 is LGHNA, CDR2 YNFKEQ, per germline. V dropped 4 bases and J dropped 6; count of bases not matched to a gene: 11. The CDR3 has 15 residues. For the CDR3, the DNA is TGTGCCAGCAGCCTCCGACAGGGAGTGTTAGATGGCTACACCTTC. It translates to CASSLRQGVLDGYTF.

The rearrangement uses TRBV12-3 or TRBV12-4 and TRBJ2-1; 8 positions match TRBD1. Trimming took 2 bases from V and 2 from J; bases not matched to a gene: 2. The CDR3 has 15 amino acids. Here the CDR3 DNA reads TGTGCCAGCAGTTTATCAGGGGGCGCCTACAATGAGCAGTTCTTC. It specifies CASSLSGGAYNEQFF.

This clonotype was found a few times. The chain couples TRBV7-9 to TRBJ2-5, with 7 nucleotides matching TRBD1. The V and J ends lost 0 bases and 5 bases, in that order; junction bases with no gene match: 3. The CDR3 consists of 14 residues. Germline CDR1 SEHNR, CDR2 FQNEAQ (reference sequence). CDR3 DNA sequence: TGTGCCAGCAGCTTAGCCAGGGGGAGTGAGACCCAGTACTTC. Translated, it gives CASSLARGSETQYF.

This clonotype was detected a few times. The chain is built from TRBV29-1 and TRBJ1-5, with 8 bases matching TRBD1. V was clipped by 7 bases and J by 3 bases; unmatched bases: 5. CDR3 length: 13 amino acids. Per the germline V gene, CDR1 is SQVTM and CDR2 is ANQGSEA. CDR3 bases: TGCAGCGCCTCGACAGGGGACAATCAGCCCCAGCATTTT. This gives the protein CSASTGDNQPQHF. The full variable domain, rest sourced from reference TRBV29-1 and TRBJ1-5, is SAVISQKPSRDICQRGTSLTIQCQVDSQVTMMFWYRQQPGQSLTLIATANQGSEATYESGFVIDKFPISRPNLTFSTLTVSNMSPEDSSIYLCSASTGDNQPQHFGDGTRLSIL.

This clonotype was seen a handful of times. This chain links TRBV20-1 with TRBJ1-1; D unresolved. The ends were cut back, 3 bases at V and 1 base at J, with 9 bases in the middle. The CDR3 has 13 amino acids. Germline V lookup: CDR1 DFQATT, CDR2 SNEGSKA (reference sequence). The CDR3 DNA reads TGCAGTGCTAGTGGGCCGACGAACACTGAAGCTTTCTTT. Protein sequence: CSASGPTNTEAFF.

This clonotype was recorded many times. The chain couples TRBV2 to TRBJ1-1; the D is unclear. Germline lookup yields CDR1 SNHLY and CDR2 FYNNEI. Trimming shortened V by 7 bases and J by 2 bases, and 11 bases separated the two germline ends. The CDR3 is 13 amino acids. The CDR3 protein is CASTIQRNTEAFF. As DNA, the CDR3 is TGTGCCAGCACCATACAGAGAAACACTGAAGCTTTCTTT.

The chain joins TRBV5-1 to TRBJ1-1; TRBD1 matches at 8 bases. Germline values: CDR1 SGHRS, CDR2 YFSETQ. The trim removed 2 bases at V and 7 bases at J, leaving 13 bases unmatched. This CDR3 has 16 amino acids. The CDR3 DNA reads TGCGCCAGCAGCTTACTCCCATTCCCGGACAGGGTTGAAGCTTTCTTT. Protein sequence: CASSLLPFPDRVEAFF.

This clonotype was observed many times. This chain joins TRBV7-2 and TRBJ2-7, with 8 bases lining up with TRBD2. Looked up from germline, CDR1 is SGHTA and CDR2 is FQGNSA. V shed 2 bases, J shed 4 bases, and the junction held 4 bases outside the gene matches. This CDR3 comprises 14 residues. The CDR3 DNA is TGTGCCAGCAGCTTATGGCGGGGGGAATACGAGCAGTACTTC. Translated, it gives CASSLWRGEYEQYF.

This clonotype has a count of ten or more. The gene calls are TRBV20-1 and TRBJ2-2, with 11 bases fitting TRBD2. V dropped 2 bases and J dropped 2; count of bases not matched to a gene: 4. Germline lookup yields CDR1 DFQATT and CDR2 SNEGSKA (reference sequence). This CDR3 spans 16 amino acids. The CDR3 DNA sequence: TGCAGTGCTAGATCACTAGCGGGGGCCAACACCGGGGAGCTGTTTTTT. Residues: CSARSLAGANTGELFF.

Only a few counts were recorded for this clonotype. The chain carries TRBV12-3 or TRBV12-4 and TRBJ1-2; D remains ambiguous. V lost 9 bases and J 3 bases, leaving 11 bases between the germline ends. CDR3 length: 12 amino acids. CDR3 nucleotides: TGTGCCAGTTTTGAGATTTACTATGGCTACACCTTC. Protein: CASFEIYYGYTF.

Ten or more counts support this clonotype. This rearrangement joins TRBV3-1 to TRBJ2-1; D ambiguous. V was clipped by 0 bases and J by 10 bases, with 10 bases between them. Per germline, CDR1 LGHDT and CDR2 YNNKEL (reference sequence). This CDR3 is 13 amino acids long. The CDR3 is CASSQDSTVEQFF. Written as DNA, the CDR3 is TGTGCCAGCAGCCAAGATTCGACTGTGGAGCAGTTCTTC.

This clonotype has at least ten counts. CDR3 sequence reads: CASSYSRGSGNTIYF. In DNA form, the CDR3 reads TGTGCCAGCAGTTACTCCAGGGGCTCTGGAAACACCATATATTTT. This chain links TRBV6-5 with TRBJ1-3; maybe TRBD1 (6 bases). The CDR3 contains 15 residues. CDR1 is MNHEY and CDR2 is SVGAGI in the germline V gene. V was clipped by 0 bases and J by 0 bases, with 6 bases between them.

This clonotype was counted ten times or more. The J gene is TRBJ2-7, the V gene TRBV30, with D perhaps assigned TRBD1 or TRBD2 (7 bases each). V dropped 4 bases and J dropped 6 bases, with 16 bases sitting between them. Germline CDR1 GTSNPN, CDR2 SVGIG (reference sequence). The CDR3 has 13 residues. CDR3 coding DNA: TGTGCCTGGACAAGACAGGGAGGGGGCGAGCAGTACTTC. Its translation is CAWTRQGGGEQYF. Variable domain in full (rest from reference TRBV30 and TRBJ2-7): SQTIHQWPATLVQPVGSPLSLECTVEGTSNPNLYWYRQAAGRGLQLLFYSVGIGQISSEVPQNLSASRPQDRQFILSSKKLLLSDSGFYLCAWTRQGGGEQYFGPGTRLTVT.

A word on this clonotype: The conserved closing phenylalanine or tryptophan is absent in this CDR3, likely reflecting a read error. J is TRBJ2-5 and V is TRBV29-1, with D hard to call. Trimming took off 6 bases at V and 1 base at J, with 6 bases between the two ends. Germline V CDR1 and CDR2: SQVTM, ANQGSEA. The CDR3 totals 11 residues. The CDR3 coding sequence is TGCAGCGTCAGGTCCCAAGAGACCCAGTACTCC. Protein: CSVRSQETQYS.

This clonotype was seen a few times. The CDR3 here is CASSPWGDRVIYEQYF. CDR3 DNA sequence: TGTGCCAGCAGTCCGTGGGGGGACAGGGTCATCTACGAGCAGTACTTC. The chain employs TRBV2 and TRBJ2-7, with TRBD1 matching over 9 bases. The germline gives CDR1 SNHLY, CDR2 FYNNEI. Losses at the gene ends were 5 bases for V and 3 bases for J; bases not matched to a gene: 11. CDR3 size: 16 residues. The variable domain in full, completed from reference TRBV2 and TRBJ2-7, reads EPEVTQTPSHQVTQMGQEVILRCVPISNHLYFYWYRQILGQKVEFLVSFYNNEISEKSEIFDDQFSVERPDGSNFTLKIRSTKLEDSAMYFCASSPWGDRVIYEQYFGPGTRLTVT.

This clonotype came up a few times. The chain recombines TRBV4-2 with TRBJ1-1; 7 bases fit TRBD1. V trimming: 3 bases; J trimming: 6 bases; junction bases outside the gene matches: 10. The germline CDR1 and CDR2 sequences are LGHNA and YNFKEQ. This CDR3 region has 15 residues. CDR3 region: CASSQLTTGTAEAFF. The CDR3, as DNA: TGTGCCAGCAGCCAGCTAACGACCGGGACAGCTGAAGCTTTCTTT.

This clonotype was picked up many times. This chain connects TRBV10-3 to TRBJ2-3, with D perhaps TRBD2 (7 bases). Trimming took off 2 bases at V and 5 bases at J, with 17 bases between the two ends. The V gene's germline CDR1 is ENHRY and CDR2 SYGVKD. The CDR3 runs 16 residues. The CDR3: CAISEVGASGGDTQYF. In DNA form, the CDR3 reads TGTGCCATCAGTGAGGTGGGGGCTAGCGGCGGAGATACGCAGTATTTT.

This clonotype showed up many times. The chain employs TRBV30 and TRBJ2-5, with D perhaps matching TRBD1 or TRBD2 (5 bases each). Germline V lookup: CDR1 GTSNPN, CDR2 SVGIG (reference sequence). Trimming pared 4 bases from V and 5 bases from J, leaving 8 bases between. The CDR3 sequence is 11 residues long. CDR3 nucleotide sequence: TGTGCCTGGAATCGGGGCGAGACCCAGTACTTC. As protein: CAWNRGETQYF.